The entry below describes one T cell receptor (beta chain). This clonotype appeared a few times. Its antigen target is currently unknown. No base quality information exists; no much larger clone differs at one position. Bulk UMI-based TCR sequencing was performed on four sorted CD4+ memory subsets (TCM, TEM, IL-7Rhigh TEMRA, IL-7R- TEMRA) to test a precursor-effector relationship among CD4 cytotoxic T cells. Cells were obtained from peripheral blood mononuclear cells that had been isolated from human blood. These data belong to a study of precursors of human CD4 cytotoxic T cells (dated by TCRdb to between 2017 and 2018). In the study overall: In total, CD4+ memory subsets from 15 or so donors went into the bulk TCR-seq analysis. TCR-seq analysis of roughly 15 donors yielded TCRalpha and TCRbeta chain sequences (table S7).

The data were produced on an Illumina MiSeq. In the paper's pipeline: To quantify repertoire diversity, the Shannon-Wiener index was calculated using VDJtools. A TCRbeta clonotype counted as expanded if its clonotype frequency was 3 or higher. In TCRdb, the public reads were trimmed at Q25 with fastp and aligned with MiXCR, with productive beta chains retained. Each entry merges the rows of one CDR3 protein and shows their most common DNA and genes. The V and J calls come from TCRdb's annotation, not from the publication. Across this sample there are more than 250 distinct CDR3 sequences, with 20% seen only once. The ten largest make up around 35% of the sample. Broader findings and caveats from the paper: Only about 95% of the 14 donors were included in some bulk TCR-seq comparisons, suggesting that not every subset was available for every donor. Compared with TCM and TEM subsets, the IL-7Rhigh and IL-7R- TEMRA subsets had more restricted TCR repertoires, with lower diversity and more expanded clonotypes. The limitation that the direction of differentiation between precursor and effector cells cannot be definitively established by a human observational design was noted by the authors. A bigger share of IL-7Rhigh TEMRA clonotypes consisted of expanded effector clonotypes than was the case for TEM or TCM clonotypes.

The source material was memory CD4+ T cells from blood (PBMCs). This sequence was found in a human donor in good health.

DNA sequence: TGTGCCAGCAGCTTGAAAACAGGGGAAGAGACCCAGTACTTC. The translation is CASSLKTGEETQYF. The chain links TRBV5-6 with TRBJ2-5, with 7 bases aligning to TRBD1. CDR1 and CDR2 (SGHDT, YYEEEE) derive from the germline V gene. V loses 1 base at its end and J loses 3 bases; junction bases beyond the gene matches: 3. The CDR3 measures 14 amino acids from cysteine to phenylalanine. Only the CDR3 DNA is retained, 42 bases long and in frame from the first base.